The 16 T cell receptor beta chains in this list originate from one sample, sequenced in a study of early T cells in non-severe SARS-CoV-2 infection. TCRdb ran MiXCR on the 5' RACE reads and lists one entry per CDR3 protein. The sample yields more than 85,000 distinct CDR3 sequences, over 9.5% seen once. The sample was whole blood, taken at baseline. The receptors originated from an adult who was a healthcare worker with PCR-confirmed SARS-CoV-2 infection or an uninfected control (not recorded which).

The rearrangement links TRBV7-8 to TRBJ1-1; TRBD1 is a possible D gene (6 bases). The CDR3 covers 15 residues. Per germline, CDR1 SGHVS and CDR2 FQNEAQ. Trimming pared 2 bases from V and 3 bases from J, leaving 13 bases between. The DNA of the CDR3 is TGTGCCAGCAGCTTACTGGGTAGGGGGGACACTGAAGCTTTCTTT. Translated: CASSLLGRGDTEAFF.

This clonotype was seen only a few times. The chain carries TRBV3-1 and TRBJ1-1; D is ambiguous. The CDR3 runs 13 residues. The V end was cut by 1 base, the J end by 4 bases, with 7 bases between. Germline V gene lookup returns CDR1 LGHDT and CDR2 YNNKEL (reference sequence). The CDR3 DNA sequence: TGTGCCAGCAGCCAAGCGCTCGGCACTGAAGCTTTCTTT. Translation gives CASSQALGTEAFF.

This clonotype was counted only a few times. This chain connects TRBV5-1 to TRBJ1-1, with no clear D. Germline-derived CDR1 and CDR2 are SGHRS and YFSETQ. Trimming took off 2 bases at V and 1 base at J, with 6 bases between the two ends. The CDR3 has 13 amino acids. CDR3: CASSFAGNTEAFF. As DNA, the CDR3 is TGCGCCAGCAGCTTTGCGGGGAACACTGAAGCTTTCTTT.

The chain employs TRBV7-2 and TRBJ2-2, with D tentatively TRBD2 (6 bases). Germline lookup yields CDR1 SGHTA and CDR2 FQGNSA. The V and J ends lost 6 bases and 6 bases respectively, with 23 bases between them. This CDR3 has 17 residues. The CDR3 DNA reads TGTGCCAGCAGGCGTGCCTACGCTGGGGCGGGACCCGGGGAGCTGTTTTTT. Translating gives CASRRAYAGAGPGELFF.

This chain links TRBV21-1 with TRBJ1-1. TRBV21-1 is a pseudogene locus. The CDR3 has 12 residues. This chain's CDR3 is CASSVRRSEAFF. Written as DNA, the CDR3 is TGTGCCAGCAGCGTCCGGCGGAGTGAAGCTTTCTTT.

This clonotype was recorded a few times. This chain links TRBV20-1 with TRBJ2-3; D is unresolved. Trimming cost V 3 bases and J 0 bases, with 4 bases left between them. This CDR3 comprises 12 residues. Germline-derived CDR1 and CDR2 are DFQATT and SNEGSKA (reference sequence). The DNA of the CDR3 is TGCAGTGCTAGCGGGAGCACAGATACGCAGTATTTT. This translates into CSASGSTDTQYF.

This clonotype was detected a few times. This sequence joins TRBV20-1 and TRBJ2-1; TRBD2 agrees at 9 bases. CDR1 and CDR2 (germline): DFQATT, SNEGSKA (reference sequence). The V segment lost 1 base and the J segment 8 bases; nucleotides outside the gene matches: 6. The CDR3 consists of 14 residues. The CDR3, as DNA: TGCAGTGCTAGAGCCGGGACTAGCAGCGATGAGCAGTTCTTC. It codes for CSARAGTSSDEQFF.

This clonotype was seen ten or more times. The chain carries TRBV7-9 and TRBJ2-7, with 11 nucleotides matching TRBD1. Germline V lookup: CDR1 SEHNR, CDR2 FQNEAQ (reference sequence). V shed 5 bases, J shed 5 bases, and the junction held 11 bases outside the gene matches. The CDR3 runs to 16 residues. The CDR3 sequence: CASSRKRTGGENEQYF. The CDR3 DNA is TGTGCCAGCAGCCGGAAGAGGACAGGGGGCGAGAACGAGCAGTACTTC.

V gene TRBV6-1 combines with J gene TRBJ1-1; tentatively, D is TRBD1 (5 bases). This CDR3 has 13 residues. CDR1 is MNHNS and CDR2 is SASEGT in the germline V gene. V lost 8 bases to trimming and J lost 10 bases, with 20 bases between them. The DNA of the CDR3 is TGTGCCAGCGTTGAAACGACAGCCGCCGGAGCTTTCTTT. Protein product: CASVETTAAGAFF.

CDR3 in DNA: TGTGCCAGCAGACCGCCGCAGGTAGGGGGAACTGAAGCTTTCTTT. This gives the protein CASRPPQVGGTEAFF. The rearrangement uses TRBV6-1 and TRBJ1-1; perhaps TRBD1 as D (6 bases). The V end lost 6 bases, the J end lost 5 bases, and 19 bases lay between the germline ends. This CDR3 spans 15 amino acids. Germline V CDR1 and CDR2: MNHNS, SASEGT.

V is TRBV20-1 and J is TRBJ2-3; 16 bases are a match to TRBD2. J gave up 10 bases and V 2 bases, and 9 bases lay outside the gene matches. Germline loops: CDR1 DFQATT, CDR2 SNEGSKA (reference sequence). The CDR3 extends over 16 amino acids. CDR3 nucleotide sequence: TGCAGTGCTAGAAAGCCGGGACTAGCGGGAGGGCCTGCGCAGTATTTT. Its protein product is CSARKPGLAGGPAQYF.

The J gene is TRBJ2-6, the V gene TRBV20-1; 8 bases agree with TRBD2. CDR1 is DFQATT and CDR2 is SNEGSKA in the germline V gene (reference sequence). The CDR3 is 16 amino acids. V shed 6 bases, J shed 5 bases, and the junction held 12 bases outside the gene matches. The CDR3 reads CSAATGTSVRANVLTF. The CDR3 nucleotides read TGCAGTGCGGCCACCGGGACTAGTGTCAGGGCCAACGTCCTGACTTTC.

In its sample, this clonotype was seen many times. The V and J genes are TRBV29-1 and TRBJ2-1, with D unresolved. CDR1 SQVTM and CDR2 ANQGSEA come from the germline V gene. V gave up 2 bases and J gave up 9 bases, with 8 bases separating them. The CDR3 has 11 amino acids. The CDR3 region is CSVELVSEQFF. The DNA of the CDR3 is TGCAGCGTTGAATTAGTAAGTGAGCAGTTCTTC.

This clonotype was seen a few times. The rearrangement joins TRBV28 to TRBJ2-7, with D possibly TRBD1 on 6 matching bases. This CDR3 contains 14 residues. The germline V gene has CDR1 MDHEN and CDR2 SYDVKM. V dropped 7 bases and J dropped 7 bases, with 20 bases sitting between them. The CDR3 here is CASILQGHIPEQYF. The CDR3 nucleotides are TGTGCCAGCATATTACAGGGCCATATCCCGGAGCAGTACTTC.

This clonotype has only a few counts. The genes are TRBV6-2 or TRBV6-3 and TRBJ2-1; 8 bases map to TRBD2. The CDR3 length is 14 residues. Unmatched junction bases numbered 4, after V lost 7 bases and J lost 2 bases. Germline lookup yields CDR1 MNHEY and CDR2 SVGEGT. CDR3 in DNA: TGTGCCAGCACCCGGGGGGGCCCCTACAATGAGCAGTTCTTC. Protein product: CASTRGGPYNEQFF.

The rearrangement joins TRBV7-9 to TRBJ2-3, with D perhaps matching TRBD2 (5 bases). V lost 6 bases to trimming and J lost 1 base, with 11 bases between them. The CDR3 covers 14 residues. CDR1 is SEHNR and CDR2 is FQNEAQ in the germline V gene (reference sequence). CDR3 amino acids: CASRVLEGTDTQYF. The CDR3 bases are TGTGCCAGCAGGGTTCTGGAGGGCACAGATACGCAGTATTTT.